Presented here are 19 T cell receptor beta chains from one specimen sequenced in a study of a mutant IDH1 vaccine in newly diagnosed glioma. Some clones are missing from TCRdb's copy, which holds only in-frame ones; the method was immunoSEQ multiplex PCR. The table shows approximately 36,000 clones, with roughly 80% occurring only once. The time point is: baseline, week 1 (first vaccination visit). Treatment given: pre-vaccination baseline after standard-of-care therapy. Here the sequenced sample was PBMCs, taken from a glioma patient treated with radiotherapy, temozolomide or both. These receptors originate from a man aged 35 to 55 with glioma. Some clones in this sample may be carry-over from other donors' samples.

The J gene is TRBJ2-5, the V gene TRBV7-9; no clear D. The V gene's germline CDR1 is SEHNR and CDR2 FQNEAQ (reference sequence). The CDR3 runs 13 residues. Between the trimmed V and J ends, which lost 5 bases and 2 bases, there was a span of 9 bases. Written as DNA, the CDR3 is TGTGCCAGCAGCGTTACCAGACAAGAGACCCAGTACTTC. Translation: CASSVTRQETQYF.

The chain employs TRBV29-1 and TRBJ1-2; D unresolved. Germline CDR1 reads SQVTM; CDR2 reads ANQGSEA. CDR3 size: 14 residues. V was pared by 1 base and J by 4 bases, with 13 bases between. CDR3 residues: CSVEVLGGTYGYTF. The CDR3 DNA is TGCAGCGTTGAAGTCCTTGGCGGAACCTATGGCTACACCTTC.

The chain links TRBV19 to TRBJ1-5; a possible D gene is TRBD1 (5 bases). Trimming pared 3 bases from V and 4 bases from J, leaving 13 bases between. The germline V gene encodes CDR1 LNHDA and CDR2 SQIVND (reference sequence). The length of the CDR3 is 15 residues. The CDR3 DNA reads TGTGCCAGTAGTATTGGTGTAGGACAAAATCAGCCCCAGCATTTT. Translating it yields CASSIGVGQNQPQHF.

This clone was picked up one time. This chain connects TRBV10-3 to TRBJ1-1; TRBD1 agrees at 9 bases. The CDR3 totals 14 residues. From germline, CDR1 is ENHRY and CDR2 SYGVKD. V lost 3 bases to trimming and J lost 5 bases; unmatched junction nucleotides: 4. As DNA, the CDR3 is TGTGCCATCAGTGATGCGACAGGGGGTACTGAAGCTTTCTTT. Its translation: CAISDATGGTEAFF.

The V and J genes are TRBV18 and TRBJ2-6; D uncertain. The CDR3 extends over 15 amino acids. The V gene lost 2 bases and the J gene lost 0 bases, with 5 bases spanning the gap. Germline loops: CDR1 KGHSH, CDR2 LQKENI. In DNA, the CDR3 is TGTGCCAGCTCACCAGAACCCTCTGGGGCCAACGTCCTGACTTTC. It is translated as CASSPEPSGANVLTF. Drawing the rest from reference TRBV18 and TRBJ2-6, the complete variable domain is NAGVMQNPRHLVRRRGQEARLRCSPMKGHSHVYWYRQLPEEGLKFMVYLQKENIIDESGMPKERFSAEFPKEGPSILRIQQVVRGDSAAYFCASSPEPSGANVLTFGAGSRLTVL.

This chain connects TRBV6-5 to TRBJ1-6; weak D call: TRBD1 (5 bases). This CDR3 is built from 16 residues. Looked up from germline, CDR1 is MNHEY and CDR2 is SVGAGI. Trimming took 4 bases from V and 7 from J, leaving 17 bases between them. The CDR3: CASSWFGTARNSPLHF. The CDR3 nucleotides read TGTGCCAGCAGTTGGTTCGGGACGGCACGGAATTCACCCCTCCACTTT.

This clone was counted between two and nine times. V usage is TRBV5-1 and J usage is TRBJ1-2, with D possibly matching TRBD1 (5 bases). Germline loops: CDR1 SGHRS, CDR2 YFSETQ. Trimming took off 4 bases at V and 8 bases at J, with 12 bases between the two ends. The CDR3 loop spans 12 amino acids. The CDR3 loop is CASSGGPEGYTF. The CDR3 coding sequence is TGCGCCAGCAGCGGGGGACCAGAGGGCTACACCTTC.

Here the CDR3 DNA reads TGCGCCAGCAGCCGGGGCAGAGCAACTAATGAAAAACTGTTTTTT. As protein: CASSRGRATNEKLFF. V and J are TRBV5-1 and TRBJ1-4; a possible D gene is TRBD1 (5 bases). V lost 4 bases to trimming and J lost 0 bases, with 10 bases between them. The germline V gene has CDR1 SGHRS and CDR2 YFSETQ. The CDR3 has 15 residues.

J is TRBJ2-3 and V is TRBV7-9, with TRBD2 identical over 12 bases. The V gene's germline CDR1 is SEHNR and CDR2 FQNEAQ (reference sequence). The CDR3 loop spans 16 amino acids. V lost 1 base and J lost 4; bases outside the gene matches: 3. CDR3 amino acids: CASSLVPSGGADTQYF. The CDR3 region has the DNA TGTGCCAGCAGCTTAGTCCCTAGCGGGGGGGCAGATACGCAGTATTTT.

The V and J genes are TRBV7-7 and TRBJ2-5, with 8 bases matching TRBD2. CDR1 SSHAT and CDR2 FNYEAQ come from the germline V gene (reference sequence). CDR3 length: 13 amino acids. The CDR3 loop is CASGDFSQETQYF. The CDR3 nucleotides read TGTGCTAGCGGGGACTTTAGTCAGGAGACCCAGTACTTC.

This CDR3 reads CASSALGTGDYEQYF. CDR3 sequence (DNA): TGTGCCAGCAGTGCACTTGGGACAGGGGACTACGAGCAGTACTTC. This rearrangement joins TRBV9 to TRBJ2-7; the match to TRBD1 covers 10 bases. V lost 5 bases to trimming and J lost 3 bases; unmatched junction nucleotides: 8. CDR1 SGDLS and CDR2 YYNGEE come from the germline V gene. The CDR3 totals 15 residues.

Of note for this clone: One end of the junction does not line up with germline, which may come from a read error. The rearrangement uses TRBV10-1 and TRBJ2-4; 10 bases agree with TRBD1. The CDR3 totals 11 residues. Germline loops: CDR1 WNHNN, CDR2 SYGVQD (reference sequence). The CDR3 loop is CASRELGQGDF. As DNA, the CDR3 is TGCGCCAGCAGGGAACTCGGACAGGGGGATTTC.

V gene TRBV7-2 combines with J gene TRBJ1-2; D may be TRBD1 (5 bases). Trimming removed 8 bases from V and 7 bases from J, with 14 bases in between. The CDR3 sequence is 12 residues long. Germline V gene sequence: CDR1 SGHTA, CDR2 FQGNSA. The CDR3 protein is CASYRGGRGYTF. CDR3 nucleotide sequence: TGTGCCAGCTACCGGGGCGGTCGTGGCTACACCTTC.

The chain couples TRBV5-4 to TRBJ2-1; 10 nucleotides align to TRBD1. Losses at the gene ends were 3 bases for V and 9 bases for J; bases not matched to a gene: 9. CDR3 length equals 15 residues. Germline-derived CDR1 and CDR2 are SGHNT and YYREEE (reference sequence). CDR3 loop: CASSSSGTGVTEQFF. The CDR3 nucleotides are TGTGCCAGCAGCTCCTCCGGGACAGGGGTAACTGAGCAGTTCTTC.

This chain connects TRBV6-5 to TRBJ2-3, with 11 bases identical to TRBD2. The CDR3 loop spans 15 amino acids. Germline V lookup: CDR1 MNHEY, CDR2 SVGAGI. V gave up 2 bases and J gave up 6 bases; unmatched junction bases: 4. This CDR3 reads CASSYGTSGEDTQYF. CDR3 nucleotide sequence: TGTGCCAGCAGTTACGGGACTAGCGGAGAGGATACGCAGTATTTT.

This clone was found a few times. The chain carries TRBV10-2 and TRBJ1-1; 8 nucleotides agree with TRBD1. Germline CDR1 WSHSY, CDR2 SAAADI. The CDR3 runs 14 residues. After removal of 7 bases from V and 1 base from J, the junction contained 5 bases not matched to a gene. The CDR3 reads CASTVTGENTEAFF. CDR3 sequence (DNA): TGCGCCAGCACCGTGACAGGGGAGAACACTGAAGCTTTCTTT.

This chain joins TRBV7-2 and TRBJ2-2; D not certain. The germline CDR1 and CDR2 sequences are SGHTA and FQGNSA. The CDR3 totals 13 residues. With 4 bases removed from V and 5 bases from J, the gap between germline ends came to 8 bases. CDR3 bases: TGTGCCAGCAGCTACAATCCAACCGGGGAGCTGTTTTTT. Translation: CASSYNPTGELFF. Filled out from reference TRBV7-2 and TRBJ2-2, the complete variable domain reads GAGVSQSPSNKVTEKGKDVELRCDPISGHTALYWYRQSLGQGLEFLIYFQGNSAPDKSGLPSDRFSAERTGGSVSTLTIQRTQQEDSAVYLCASSYNPTGELFFGEGSRLTVL.

This chain joins TRBV5-1 and TRBJ2-1; no reliable D call. This CDR3 comprises 16 residues. Between the trimmed V and J ends, which lost 0 bases and 3 bases, there was a span of 13 bases. Germline V lookup: CDR1 SGHRS, CDR2 YFSETQ. CDR3 in amino acids: CASSLDLDGRYNEQFF. DNA of the CDR3: TGCGCCAGCAGCTTGGACCTCGACGGGCGCTACAATGAGCAGTTCTTC.

This rearrangement joins TRBV7-2 to TRBJ1-2; D gene ambiguous. CDR1 is SGHTA, CDR2 FQGNSA, per germline. The CDR3 extends over 14 amino acids. Deletions cut 7 bases from V and 8 bases from J, with 20 bases between. In nucleotides, the CDR3 is TGTGCCAGCACCCCGGGGAGAAATCTGGGGGGCTACACCTTC. Translation gives CASTPGRNLGGYTF.